This T cell receptor (beta chain) was recovered during a study of blood T cell repertoires in COVID-19. Libraries were prepared by immunoSEQ multiplex PCR; TCRdb keeps only in-frame clonotypes and omits some of them. The table lists some 300,000 clones, about 90% of them singletons. CDR1 is SGHKS and CDR2 is YYEKEE in the germline V gene (reference sequence). With 0 bases clipped from V and 3 bases from J, the junction kept 12 bases outside the gene matches. The CDR3 is made up of 18 amino acids. The sample was PBMCs or T cells enriched from blood (not recorded which). The TCR was taken from a woman in her thirties who had recovered from COVID-19. V is TRBV5-5 and J is TRBJ1-2; TRBD1 aligns across 9 bases. The CDR3 region has the DNA TGTGCCAGCAGCTTGGTTTCTATGGGACAGGGAGGCGACTATGGCTACACCTTC. Translating gives CASSLVSMGQGGDYGYTF.